The sequence of this T cell receptor (beta chain) was determined in a study of cytomegalovirus exposure and HLA in healthy donors. PCR was performed using 60 Vbeta and 13 Jbeta primers. Sequencing was performed with immunoSEQ multiplex PCR; in TCRdb, only in-frame clones are kept and a portion is missing. The sample carries more than 150,000 clones, about 85% recorded once. Germline V lookup: CDR1 SGHNT, CDR2 YYREEE (reference sequence). The CDR3 extends over 15 amino acids. With V trimmed by 1 base and J by 4 bases, 6 bases remained unmatched. The receptor comes from a woman aged 18 to 35 in good health and CMV-seronegative. The material sequenced was PBMCs. This chain uses TRBV5-4 with TRBJ2-3; 7 positions agree with TRBD2. The CDR3 region has the DNA TGTGCCAGCAGCTTGTTATGGGAGGGACCAGATACGCAGTATTTT. Its protein is CASSLLWEGPDTQYF.